These 8 T cell receptor beta chains share one sample of origin, sequenced in a study of regulatory T cells in long-lasting Graves disease. Arm-PCR of CDR3 regions with iRepertoire HTBI primers generated TCR beta libraries. TCRdb reanalysed the multiplex PCR reads using MiXCR and keeps one entry per CDR3 protein. The data contain hundreds of thousands of distinct CDR3 sequences, about 16% of them singletons. The time point here: newly diagnosed GD, antithyroid drugs for less than 3 months. After RNA was extracted from PBMCs, the TCR library was made from it. These data were also reused for a study on T cells in Graves' hyperthyroidism and ophthalmopathy.

The sequences come from peripheral blood mononuclear cells (PBMCs), collected at new diagnosis, from a patient treated with antithyroid drugs. These receptors were obtained from a man younger than 30 with Graves disease.

The chain combines TRBV5-6 with TRBJ2-3; 9 bases line up with TRBD2. Germline V gene lookup returns CDR1 SGHDT and CDR2 YYEEEE. The CDR3 loop spans 18 amino acids. Trimming took 2 bases from V and 2 from J; bases not matched to a gene: 12. CDR3 nucleotide sequence: TGTGCCAGCAGCTTCTGGGGACTAGCCGAGATTAACACAGATACGCAGTATTTT. Protein: CASSFWGLAEINTDTQYF.

This clonotype turned up a few times. V and J are TRBV28 and TRBJ2-5, with D perhaps matching TRBD2 (5 bases). This CDR3 is built from 13 residues. CDR1 and CDR2 from the germline V gene are MDHEN and SYDVKM. The V end was cut by 6 bases, the J end by 2 bases, with 10 bases between. The CDR3 is CASRDTGQETQYF. The CDR3 region has the DNA TGTGCCAGCAGAGATACGGGGCAAGAGACCCAGTACTTC.

This clonotype was detected many times. The rearrangement links TRBV20-1 to TRBJ1-5; 9 bases agree with TRBD1. The trim removed 4 bases at V and 5 bases at J, leaving 6 bases unmatched. CDR1 is DFQATT, CDR2 SNEGSKA, per germline (reference sequence). CDR3 length: 14 amino acids. Here the CDR3 reads CSATRGQGHQPQHF. CDR3 coding DNA: TGCAGTGCTACACGAGGACAGGGGCATCAGCCCCAGCATTTT.

This clonotype appeared many times. The V call is TRBV28, the J call TRBJ2-7; 7 bases are shared with TRBD2. Germline V gene sequence: CDR1 MDHEN, CDR2 SYDVKM. The CDR3 loop spans 12 amino acids. Losses at the gene ends were 2 bases for V and 7 bases for J; bases not matched to a gene: 2. For the CDR3, the DNA is TGTGCCAGCAGTTTACGGGGACTAGAGCAGTACTTC. Protein sequence: CASSLRGLEQYF.

This clonotype was observed at least ten times. The chain combines TRBV7-9 with TRBJ2-7; no reliable D call. Trimming removed 1 base from V and 7 bases from J, with 23 bases in between. Germline V gives CDR1 SEHNR, CDR2 FQNEAQ (reference sequence). The CDR3 contains 17 residues. CDR3: CASSLGSRRGTGVEQYF. CDR3 nucleotide sequence: TGTGCCAGCAGCTTAGGCTCTAGACGCGGAACGGGTGTGGAGCAGTACTTC.

This chain joins TRBV29-1 and TRBJ1-3; TRBD1 matches 8 bases. The CDR3 is 14 residues long. Unmatched junction bases numbered 7, after V lost 5 bases and J lost 4 bases. CDR1 SQVTM and CDR2 ANQGSEA come from the germline V gene. CDR3 bases: TGCAGCGTTATGGACAGGGTTTCAGGAAACACCATATATTTT. The encoded protein is CSVMDRVSGNTIYF.

In its sample, this clonotype was seen many times. The chain combines TRBV28 with TRBJ2-1; no clear D gene. With 5 bases removed from V and 5 bases from J, the gap between germline ends came to 13 bases. CDR3 length: 14 amino acids. In germline, CDR1 is MDHEN, CDR2 SYDVKM. The CDR3 DNA follows: TGTGCCAGCAGTCCGAATCCGTCAGACAATGAGCAGTTCTTC. Residues: CASSPNPSDNEQFF.

This clonotype occurred once. A single base separates this from a much larger clone, so it may be a read error. This chain links TRBV7-9 with TRBJ2-1; D is unclear. Germline loops: CDR1 SEHNR, CDR2 FQNEAQ (reference sequence). The CDR3 runs to 13 residues. The V gene lost 2 bases and the J gene lost 8 bases, with 10 bases spanning the gap. For the CDR3, the DNA is TGTGCCAGCAGCTTAAGCTTTCGCGATGAGCAGTTCTTC. Translated, it gives CASSLSFRDEQFF.